The entry below gives a single T cell receptor (beta chain) sequence along with its context. Antigen: not known. The source of the sample is a study of cytomegalovirus exposure and HLA in healthy donors. Study observations and caveats: Some public TCRs appeared in many individuals, while most sequences were rare. It is likely that the observed cluster of highly shared sequence variants was a sequencing artifact.

A multiplex PCR was run with 60 Vbeta primers and 13 Jbeta primers. TCRdb's table, derived via immunoSEQ multiplex PCR, lists solely in-frame clones and lacks some. Of fewer than 200,000 clones listed, over 60% are singletons. Germline V gene lookup returns CDR1 SGHDN and CDR2 FVKESK. V was clipped by 4 bases and J by 8 bases; unmatched bases: 7. The CDR3 totals 14 residues. The receptor was derived from a girl under 18 in good health and CMV-seronegative. The sample was PBMCs. The rearrangement joins TRBV14 to TRBJ1-2; 10 bases agree with TRBD1. The DNA for the CDR3 is TGTGCCAGCAGCCGGCCGGGACAGGGGACCGGCTACACCTTC. Protein sequence: CASSRPGQGTGYTF.